This TCR beta chain was found in a study of OX40 agonist ivuxolimab in advanced cancers. Study context: Of mixed ages from 23 to 79 and averaging approximately 60 years, the group was roughly 85% male.

Whole-study results and caveats: There was clonal expansion of CD4+ and CD8+ blood T cells by week 6 at 0.1 to 3.0 mg/kg.

Note on this clone: Its antigen remains unidentified.

Sequencing was performed with immunoSEQ multiplex PCR; in TCRdb, only in-frame clones are kept and a portion is missing. The sample includes tens of thousands of clones, 60% to 85% of them seen just once. The CDR3 sequence is 15 residues long. The junction had 5 bases not matched to a gene; V was cut back by 4 bases and J by 0 bases. Germline V gene data show CDR1 as SGHAT and CDR2 as FQNNGV. Sequenced material: CD4+ or CD8+ T cells sorted from blood, taken in a trial of the OX40 agonist ivuxolimab. The sequence derives from an adult with an advanced solid tumor such as melanoma, head and neck, liver or kidney cancer. V and J are TRBV11-2 and TRBJ2-7, with 8 positions matching TRBD1. CDR3 in amino acids: CASSSTGGSSYEQYF. The CDR3 DNA is TGTGCCAGCAGCTCCACAGGGGGGAGCTCCTACGAGCAGTACTTC.